The 10 T cell receptor beta chains listed next were all sequenced from one sample in a study of T-cell memory formation after mild COVID-19. In TCRdb, the 5' RACE reads were re-called with MiXCR into one record per CDR3 protein. The table shows around 300,000 distinct CDR3 sequences, with more than 13% occurring only once. Sequencing was performed on PBMCs or a T cell subset sorted from them (not recorded which). The source of these receptors is a man younger than 35 who had mild COVID-19 (a few samples of this study predate the infection). Cell type and time point are not known.

The V and J genes are TRBV5-1 and TRBJ1-2, with D perhaps matching TRBD1 (5 bases). Deletions cut 4 bases from V and 2 bases from J, with 12 bases between. Germline V CDR1 and CDR2: SGHRS, YFSETQ. This CDR3 comprises 14 residues. CDR3 sequence reads: CASSQDAGNYGYTF. The DNA of the CDR3 is TGCGCCAGCAGCCAAGACGCAGGGAACTATGGCTACACCTTC.

The rearrangement uses TRBV9 and TRBJ2-3, with 7 bases matching TRBD2. J was trimmed by 5 bases and V by 4 bases; bases with no gene match: 13. The CDR3 extends over 16 amino acids. Germline loops: CDR1 SGDLS, CDR2 YYNGEE. The CDR3 coding sequence is TGTGCCAGCAGCCCGCGTGACCGGGGGGAAGGAGATACGCAGTATTTT. Amino acids: CASSPRDRGEGDTQYF.

In its sample, this clonotype was seen many times. CDR3 nucleotides: TGTGCCAGCAGCTTACAGACAGGGGGAGAGACCCAGTACTTC. Its protein is CASSLQTGGETQYF. The gene calls are TRBV7-2 and TRBJ2-5; 9 positions match TRBD1. This CDR3 has 14 residues. V shed 2 bases, J shed 4 bases, and the junction held 2 bases outside the gene matches. The germline V gene encodes CDR1 SGHTA and CDR2 FQGNSA.

J is TRBJ1-2 and V is TRBV20-1; D is unclear. This CDR3 has 13 amino acids. Germline V gives CDR1 DFQATT, CDR2 SNEGSKA (reference sequence). Trimming removed 4 bases at V and 8 bases at J, with 17 bases between. DNA for the CDR3: TGCAGTGCTACCGACGTACTTGGCTTAGGCTACACCTTC. Amino acids: CSATDVLGLGYTF.

This clonotype showed up many times. At one of its ends the junction is not consistent with the germline gene, which may arise from a read error. This chain connects TRBV7-9 to TRBJ2-3; 9 bases match TRBD1. The CDR3 spans 14 residues. Germline CDR1 is SEHNR and CDR2 is FQNEAQ (reference sequence). The CDR3 nucleotides read TGTGCCAGCAGTTTAGGACAGGGGACAGATACGCAGTATTTT. Translated, it gives CASSLGQGTDTQYF.

This clonotype was counted between two and nine times. The V call is TRBV6-6, the J call TRBJ2-1; TRBD2 matches 9 bases. The ends lost 8 bases at V and 12 bases at J; junction bases unmatched: 2. Per the germline V gene, CDR1 is MNHNY and CDR2 is SVGAGI (reference sequence). The CDR3 contains 10 residues. CDR3 residues: CASAGGVQFF. CDR3 nucleotides: TGTGCCAGCGCGGGGGGGGTGCAGTTCTTC.

V and J are TRBV5-5 and TRBJ2-2; TRBD1 aligns across 8 bases. Germline V gives CDR1 SGHKS, CDR2 YYEKEE (reference sequence). The CDR3 is 16 residues long. V lost 1 base, J lost 6 bases, and 8 bases stayed unmatched. CDR3 amino acids: CASSLRLQGASGELFF. The CDR3 DNA follows: TGTGCCAGCAGCTTGAGGCTTCAGGGGGCATCCGGGGAGCTGTTTTTT.

The chain links TRBV25-1 to TRBJ2-3; maybe TRBD1 (6 bases). The CDR3 spans 15 residues. The germline V gene has CDR1 MGHDK and CDR2 SYGVNS. Between the trimmed V and J ends, which lost 3 bases and 2 bases, there was a span of 12 bases. CDR3 residues: CASSDRGHPTDTQYF. The CDR3 nucleotides are TGTGCCAGCAGTGACCGGGGACACCCCACAGATACGCAGTATTTT.

Only a few counts were recorded for this clonotype. The J gene is TRBJ2-3, the V gene TRBV10-3, with 11 bases matching TRBD2. J gave up 6 bases and V 4 bases, and 6 bases lay outside the gene matches. Germline V gene sequence: CDR1 ENHRY, CDR2 SYGVKD. The CDR3 is made up of 15 amino acids. CDR3 sequence reads: CAISGLAGPGDTQYF. CDR3 coding DNA: TGTGCCATCAGTGGACTAGCGGGGCCCGGGGATACGCAGTATTTT.

This clonotype was observed a few times. The chain is built from TRBV7-2 and TRBJ1-4; 11 bases line up with TRBD1. The V gene's germline CDR1 is SGHTA and CDR2 FQGNSA. CDR3 length equals 16 residues. The V and J ends lost 5 bases and 4 bases, in that order; junction bases with no gene match: 6. The CDR3 sequence: CASSPGQGAGNEKLFF. DNA for the CDR3: TGTGCCAGCAGCCCAGGACAGGGGGCCGGTAATGAAAAACTGTTTTTT. Combining the CDR3 with reference TRBV7-2 and TRBJ1-4 gives the whole variable domain GAGVSQSPSNKVTEKGKDVELRCDPISGHTALYWYRQSLGQGLEFLIYFQGNSAPDKSGLPSDRFSAERTGGSVSTLTIQRTQQEDSAVYLCASSPGQGAGNEKLFFGSGTQLSVL.